One sample yielded the 2 T cell receptor beta chains listed below, sequenced in a study of OX40 agonist ivuxolimab in advanced cancers. The data were produced by immunoSEQ multiplex PCR, yet TCRdb's version contains in-frame clones alone and is incomplete. The sample lists fewer than 110,000 clones; approximately 89% were seen once. The sequencing here drew on CD4+ or CD8+ T cells sorted from blood, taken in a trial of the OX40 agonist ivuxolimab. These receptors were obtained from an adult with an advanced solid tumor such as melanoma, head and neck, liver or kidney cancer.

This chain joins TRBV14 and TRBJ2-7, with D perhaps TRBD1 (6 bases). The CDR3 extends over 16 amino acids. Between the trimmed V and J ends, which lost 0 bases and 0 bases, there was a span of 12 bases. The germline CDR1 and CDR2 sequences are SGHDN and FVKESK. This CDR3 is CASSQEPPDSSYEQYF. The CDR3 DNA is TGTGCCAGCAGCCAAGAGCCCCCGGACAGCTCCTACGAGCAGTACTTC.

The chain joins TRBV6-5 to TRBJ1-1; the D gene is possibly TRBD1 (6 bases). Germline values: CDR1 MNHEY, CDR2 SVGAGI. V lost 6 bases, J lost 4 bases, and 18 bases lay in between. This CDR3 is built from 15 residues. The CDR3 DNA is TGTGCCAGCAGCCCCGGGGAGGGGGGGAGCACTGAAGCTTTCTTT. Its translation: CASSPGEGGSTEAFF.